What follows is one T cell receptor (beta chain) and its context. The data are from a study of technical replicates of blood from a handful of donors. Sequencing was performed with immunoSEQ multiplex PCR; in TCRdb, only in-frame clones are kept and a portion is missing. Of 14,000 or so clones listed, around four fifths are singletons. Between the trimmed V and J ends, which lost 3 bases and 3 bases, there was a span of 9 bases. Germline values: CDR1 SEHNR, CDR2 FQNEAQ (reference sequence). The CDR3 loop spans 13 amino acids. The chain couples TRBV7-9 to TRBJ2-7, with D perhaps matching TRBD1 (5 bases). The sequence was collected from a human donor in good health. The sample taken for sequencing was PBMCs. CDR3 sequence (DNA): TGTGCCAGCAGCTTTGGCAGGGACTACGAGCAGTACTTC. Translating gives CASSFGRDYEQYF.